These 17 T cell receptor beta chains came from one sample sequenced in a study of shared clonotypes between healthy human individuals. Assay: immunoSEQ multiplex PCR; the TCRdb copy retains only in-frame clones and omits some. The repertoire holds 2 million to 2.5 million clones, with 90% to 95% as singletons. Material for sequencing was naive CD4+ T cells from PBMCs. Subset in this sample: CD45RA+ positively selected. Source of these receptors: a man between 18 and 35 years old in good health. Some clones in this sample may be carry-over from other donors' samples.

The chain combines TRBV7-2 with TRBJ2-7; D is unclear. Germline CDR1 reads SGHTA; CDR2 reads FQGNSA. The CDR3 has 15 residues. With 1 base removed from V and 3 bases from J, the gap between germline ends came to 13 bases. CDR3: CASSLEGLEIYEQYF. The CDR3 coding sequence is TGTGCCAGCAGCTTAGAAGGGCTAGAGATCTACGAGCAGTACTTC.

The chain uses TRBV2 and TRBJ1-2; 8 nucleotides line up with TRBD1. This CDR3 contains 11 residues. The germline gives CDR1 SNHLY, CDR2 FYNNEI. V was pared by 2 bases and J by 14 bases, with 4 bases of the junction left unmatched. The CDR3 is CASSELQGETF. As DNA, the CDR3 is TGTGCCAGCAGTGAACTACAGGGGGAGACCTTC.

The chain employs TRBV9 and TRBJ2-3, with TRBD2 identical over 11 bases. Germline CDR1 reads SGDLS; CDR2 reads YYNGEE. The CDR3 has 21 amino acids. The J segment lost 2 bases and the V segment lost 0 bases, leaving 17 bases of the junction unmatched. The CDR3 DNA reads TGTGCCAGCAGCGTAGGGGTGGGGCTAGCGGGAGGCCGCCTCTCCACAGATACGCAGTATTTT. The encoded protein is CASSVGVGLAGGRLSTDTQYF.

This clone was detected only a few times. The chain employs TRBV27 and TRBJ1-2, with D perhaps TRBD1 (5 bases). Germline CDR1 reads MNHEY; CDR2 reads SMNVEV (reference sequence). The V end was cut by 3 bases, the J end by 2 bases, with 10 bases between. There are 14 residues in the CDR3. The CDR3 DNA follows: TGTGCCAGCAGTTTCGGGGACGGGAACTATGGCTACACCTTC. Translation gives CASSFGDGNYGYTF.

The J gene is TRBJ2-1, the V gene TRBV10-1; D might be TRBD2 (5 bases). CDR3 length: 16 amino acids. Germline V gives CDR1 WNHNN, CDR2 SYGVQD (reference sequence). Deletions cut 2 bases from V and 2 bases from J, with 13 bases between. Written as DNA, the CDR3 is TGCGCCAGCAGTGAGGCCCCCCGCGGGCCCTACAATGAGCAGTTCTTC. Amino acids: CASSEAPRGPYNEQFF.

The chain combines TRBV7-8 with TRBJ2-1; no clear D. CDR1 and CDR2 from the germline V gene are SGHVS and FQNEAQ. The CDR3 totals 14 residues. The ends were cut back, 3 bases at V and 5 bases at J, with 11 bases in the middle. The CDR3, as DNA: TGTGCCAGCAGCTTCCCCCCGTTACACAATGAGCAGTTCTTC. Translation: CASSFPPLHNEQFF.

The chain is built from TRBV5-1 and TRBJ2-2; no clear D. Per germline, CDR1 SGHRS and CDR2 YFSETQ. Trimming pared 0 bases from V and 2 bases from J, leaving 11 bases between. The CDR3 covers 16 residues. The CDR3 loop reads CASSLVVGGNTGELFF. The CDR3 region has the DNA TGCGCCAGCAGCTTGGTGGTCGGCGGCAACACCGGGGAGCTGTTTTTT.

The chain joins TRBV28 to TRBJ2-7; TRBD1 matches at 8 bases. The CDR3 is made up of 14 amino acids. Germline V lookup: CDR1 MDHEN, CDR2 SYDVKM. After removal of 5 bases from V and 2 bases from J, the junction contained 5 bases not matched to a gene. CDR3 bases: TGTGCCAGCAGTCCGACAGGGGCGACCTACGAGCAGTACTTC. Translating gives CASSPTGATYEQYF.

This chain links TRBV2 with TRBJ1-5, with unresolved D. The CDR3 spans 12 residues. CDR1 and CDR2 from the germline V gene are SNHLY and FYNNEI. V lost 4 bases and J 5 bases, leaving 6 bases between the germline ends. CDR3 region: CASSAFDQPQHF. CDR3 sequence (DNA): TGTGCCAGCAGTGCTTTTGATCAGCCCCAGCATTTT.

J is TRBJ2-3 and V is TRBV7-2; no definite D call. Trimming took off 2 bases at V and 0 bases at J, with 18 bases between the two ends. The germline V gene has CDR1 SGHTA and CDR2 FQGNSA. CDR3 length: 18 amino acids. CDR3 in amino acids: CASSLLLFPLLSTDTQYF. As DNA, the CDR3 is TGTGCCAGCAGCTTACTGCTCTTCCCGCTTCTAAGCACAGATACGCAGTATTTT.

The chain combines TRBV5-1 with TRBJ2-7; D unclear. Trimming left V 0 bases short and J 3 bases short, with 10 bases between. This CDR3 has 14 amino acids. Germline V gene sequence: CDR1 SGHRS, CDR2 YFSETQ. The CDR3 region has the DNA TGCGCCAGCAGCTTGGGTTTCTCTTTCTACGAGCAGTACTTC. This gives the protein CASSLGFSFYEQYF.

Comment on this clone: Other DNA sequences in this sample translate to the same CDR3. The chain couples TRBV6-1 to TRBJ2-1; TRBD2 is a possible D gene (6 bases). CDR1 is MNHNS and CDR2 is SASEGT in the germline V gene. V was pared by 2 bases and J by 1 base, with 6 bases between. The CDR3 is 14 residues long. CDR3 sequence (DNA): TGTGCCAGCAGTGAAAGCGGGTCCTACAATGAGCAGTTCTTC. Translated: CASSESGSYNEQFF.

The chain links TRBV5-1 to TRBJ1-1, with D possibly being TRBD1 (6 bases). V dropped 4 bases and J dropped 1 base, with 14 bases sitting between them. Germline V gene lookup returns CDR1 SGHRS and CDR2 YFSETQ. The CDR3 is made up of 15 amino acids. The CDR3 DNA is TGCGCCAGCAGCCAGCTGGACAGCCCGAACACTGAAGCTTTCTTT. As protein: CASSQLDSPNTEAFF.

This clone appeared once. The gene calls are TRBV5-1 and TRBJ2-3, with D possibly TRBD2 on 5 matching bases. Deletions cut 0 bases from V and 4 bases from J, with 18 bases between. Germline CDR1 SGHRS, CDR2 YFSETQ. The CDR3 is made up of 17 amino acids. As DNA, the CDR3 is TGCGCCAGCAGCTTGGCTCGGGGTCCCCAGAGCGCAGATACGCAGTATTTT. Amino acid sequence: CASSLARGPQSADTQYF.

The chain joins TRBV5-1 to TRBJ2-1; D is uncertain. The CDR3 is made up of 15 amino acids. Germline V gene sequence: CDR1 SGHRS, CDR2 YFSETQ. V lost 0 bases to trimming and J lost 4 bases, with 11 bases between them. The DNA for the CDR3 is TGCGCCAGCAGCTTGGTGGCTATTTCATACAATGAGCAGTTCTTC. Translated: CASSLVAISYNEQFF.

This rearrangement joins TRBV2 to TRBJ1-4; D possibly corresponds to TRBD1 (5 bases). The CDR3 has 16 residues. V gave up 7 bases and J gave up 4 bases, with 19 bases separating them. CDR1 and CDR2 from the germline V gene are SNHLY and FYNNEI. This CDR3 is CASMGRALSINEKLFF. CDR3 nucleotides: TGTGCCAGCATGGGGCGGGCCCTGAGCATTAATGAAAAACTGTTTTTT.

The chain carries TRBV28 and TRBJ1-2; D not certain. Germline V gene sequence: CDR1 MDHEN, CDR2 SYDVKM. V was clipped by 5 bases and J by 5 bases, with 24 bases between them. This CDR3 is built from 17 residues. The DNA for the CDR3 is TGTGCCAGCAGTAGTGGACCACTGTTAACCGGGCAATATGGCTACACCTTC. Amino acid sequence: CASSSGPLLTGQYGYTF.